A selection of T cell receptor beta chains follows, all from one sample in a study of cytomegalovirus exposure and HLA in healthy donors. TCRdb keeps only in-frame clones here, not all; method: immunoSEQ multiplex PCR. The table records some 130,000 clones, around four fifths of them present only once. The specimen was PBMCs. These receptors were collected from a male donor in good health and CMV-seronegative. Both conserved end residues are part of each CDR3. The D gene is left open where the match is weak. The size entry is marked missing in some rows and otherwise reads once, few, many or a size class.

v_call	j_call	clone_size	d_call	cdr3_aa	cdr3_nt
TRBV29-1	TRBJ1-5	.	.	CSVEDHVREFSNQPQHF	TGCAGCGTTGAAGATCATGTGCGGGAGTTTAGCAATCAGCCCCAGCATTTT
TRBV6-4	TRBJ1-2	.	TRBD1	CASSPGTGGIYGYTF	TGTGCCAGCAGCCCCGGGACAGGGGGCATCTATGGCTACACCTTC
TRBV7-8	TRBJ1-2	.	.	CASSTSGGGIIYGYTF	TGTGCCAGCAGCACGTCGGGCGGGGGCATAATCTATGGCTACACCTTC
TRBV5-5	TRBJ1-3	.	TRBD1	CASSTSPGTGVGNTIYF	TGTGCCAGCAGCACCTCTCCCGGGACAGGGGTAGGAAACACCATATATTTT
TRBV9	TRBJ1-2	.	TRBD1	CASSPRTGGGYTF	TGTGCCAGCAGCCCGCGGACAGGGGGTGGCTACACCTTC
TRBV9	TRBJ2-3	.	TRBD2	CASSELSGGVGDTQYF	TGTGCCAGCAGCGAACTGAGCGGGGGGGTGGGGGATACGCAGTATTTT
TRBV7-2	TRBJ2-3	.	TRBD1	CASSPGQGTDTQYF	TGTGCCAGCAGCCCCGGACAGGGCACAGATACGCAGTATTTT
TRBV20-1	TRBJ1-1	.	.	CSASDSPEAFF	TGCAGTGCTAGCGACAGTCCTGAAGCTTTCTTT
TRBV7-2	TRBJ2-5	.	.	CASSLVSGGTQYF	TGTGCCAGCAGCTTAGTATCAGGTGGGACCCAGTACTTC
TRBV7-2	TRBJ2-1	.	TRBD2	CASSLAGLAGNEQFF	TGTGCCAGCAGCTTAGCGGGACTAGCAGGCAATGAGCAGTTCTTC
TRBV7-3	TRBJ2-7	few	.	CASSLGLGYEQYF	TGTGCCAGCAGCTTAGGGCTGGGCTACGAGCAGTACTTC
TRBV7-6	TRBJ2-7	.	TRBD2	CASSLAPGTSEQYF	TGTGCCAGCAGCTTAGCCCCCGGGACTAGCGAGCAGTACTTC
TRBV7-2	TRBJ2-1	.	TRBD2	CASQGTSGQLGYNEQFF	TGTGCCAGCCAAGGGACTAGCGGCCAATTAGGCTACAATGAGCAGTTCTTC
TRBV18	TRBJ2-7	.	.	CASSPPAGSYEQYF	TGTGCCAGCTCACCACCAGCAGGGTCCTACGAGCAGTACTTC
TRBV30	TRBJ1-3	.	.	CAWSIIGSTIYF	TGTGCCTGGAGTATTATTGGCTCAACCATATATTTT
TRBV5-6	TRBJ2-7	.	.	CASSLRRVRSYEQYF	TGTGCCAGCAGCCTCCGTCGAGTACGCTCCTACGAGCAGTACTTC
TRBV15	TRBJ2-3	.	TRBD1	CAASLLGQGTDTQYF	TGTGCCGCCAGCCTCCTTGGACAGGGCACAGATACGCAGTATTTT
TRBV5-4	TRBJ1-6	.	.	CASSLTGRDNSPLHF	TGTGCCAGCAGCTTGACAGGGAGAGATAATTCACCCCTCCACTTT
TRBV7-2	TRBJ2-2	.	TRBD1	CASSPPGTGRTGELFF	TGTGCCAGCAGCCCCCCCGGGACAGGGCGCACCGGGGAGCTGTTTTTT
TRBV5-6	TRBJ2-1	.	.	CASSPVPTRGSNEQFF	TGTGCCAGCAGCCCAGTCCCTACAAGGGGGAGCAATGAGCAGTTCTTC
TRBV28	TRBJ1-2	few	TRBD1	CASSLGTAYGYTF	TGTGCCAGCAGTTTAGGGACAGCTTATGGCTACACCTTC